These 23 T cell receptor beta chains came from one sample sequenced in a study of PD-1 blockade in classical Hodgkin lymphoma. TCRdb's table, derived via immunoSEQ multiplex PCR, lists solely in-frame clones and lacks some. The table shows approximately 100,000 clones, with roughly 91% occurring only once. There was relapse after autologous stem cell transplantation in every patient, and there was variation in brentuximab vedotin exposure. The material was peripheral blood mononuclear cells (PBMCs), obtained before the second cycle of nivolumab. The receptors come from a human donor with classical Hodgkin lymphoma.

The chain joins TRBV5-1 to TRBJ2-7, with 8 bases identical to TRBD1. The germline V gene has CDR1 SGHRS and CDR2 YFSETQ. Unmatched junction bases numbered 2, after V lost 0 bases and J lost 6 bases. This CDR3 has 13 residues. CDR3: CASSLGTGSEQYF. The CDR3, as DNA: TGCGCCAGCAGCTTGGGGACAGGGAGCGAGCAGTACTTC.

V and J are TRBV19 and TRBJ1-5; no reliable D call. V lost 5 bases, J lost 5 bases, and 10 bases lay in between. Germline-derived CDR1 and CDR2 are LNHDA and SQIVND (reference sequence). This CDR3 has 13 amino acids. CDR3 residues: CASSLRDDQPQHF. As DNA, the CDR3 is TGTGCCAGTAGTCTAAGGGATGATCAGCCCCAGCATTTT.

The genes are TRBV6-5 and TRBJ1-2; D perhaps matches TRBD1 (6 bases). Trimming left V 8 bases short and J 3 bases short, with 16 bases between. Germline loops: CDR1 MNHEY, CDR2 SVGAGI. The CDR3 contains 14 residues. DNA of the CDR3: TGTGCCAGCCGGGCAGGGGAAATTGACTATGGCTACACCTTC. This codes for CASRAGEIDYGYTF.

This clone was recorded a few times. V usage is TRBV4-2 and J usage is TRBJ1-5, with 8 bases fitting TRBD1. Per germline, CDR1 LGHNA and CDR2 YNFKEQ. With V trimmed by 5 bases and J by 9 bases, 15 bases remained unmatched. The length of the CDR3 is 16 residues. DNA for the CDR3: TGTGCCAGCAGCATAGGAACGGACAGGGCGACTAGGCCCCAGCATTTT. Its translation is CASSIGTDRATRPQHF.

CDR3 DNA: TGCGCCAGCAGCCAACCGGGACTAGTTGTAGTTGAGCAGTTCTTC. Protein: CASSQPGLVVVEQFF. The chain uses TRBV4-1 and TRBJ2-1; 8 bases match TRBD2. V lost 2 bases to trimming and J lost 9 bases; unmatched junction nucleotides: 9. Germline V gene sequence: CDR1 MGHRA, CDR2 YSYEKL. The CDR3 is made up of 15 amino acids.

This chain links TRBV11-2 with TRBJ2-2, with 13 bases lining up with TRBD2. The CDR3 is made up of 17 amino acids. The germline V gene has CDR1 SGHAT and CDR2 FQNNGV. V shed 10 bases, J shed 2 bases, and the junction held 10 bases outside the gene matches. DNA of the CDR3: TGTGCCACCCCTGGACTAGCGGGGGCCGGAAACACCGGGGAGCTGTTTTTT. Its protein product is CATPGLAGAGNTGELFF.

The chain employs TRBV5-4 and TRBJ2-3; D unclear. V was trimmed by 2 bases and J by 1 base, leaving 14 bases between them. CDR1 and CDR2 from the germline V gene are SGHNT and YYREEE (reference sequence). CDR3 length equals 16 residues. The chain's CDR3 is CASSLRVYSGTDTQYF. In DNA, the CDR3 is TGTGCCAGCAGCTTAAGGGTGTATTCTGGCACAGATACGCAGTATTTT.

This CDR3 is CASSLAQTAFLTDTQYF. CDR3 sequence (DNA): TGTGCCAGCAGCTTAGCTCAAACGGCATTCCTTACAGATACGCAGTATTTT. The J gene is TRBJ2-3, the V gene TRBV7-9; D call uncertain. The CDR3 length is 17 residues. Germline values: CDR1 SEHNR, CDR2 FQNEAQ (reference sequence). The V end lost 0 bases, the J end lost 3 bases, and 16 bases lay between the germline ends.

The rearrangement uses TRBV21-1 and TRBJ1-5. TRBV21-1 is marked as a pseudogene. This CDR3 has 15 residues. The CDR3 sequence: CASSKARGQDQPQHF. In DNA, the CDR3 is TGTGCCAGCAGCAAAGCCCGGGGCCAAGATCAGCCCCAGCATTTT.

V usage is TRBV4-3 and J usage is TRBJ1-1; weak D call: TRBD1 (5 bases). The V and J ends lost 0 bases and 7 bases respectively, with 15 bases between them. The V gene's germline CDR1 is LGHNA and CDR2 YSLEER. This CDR3 is built from 15 residues. The CDR3 here is CASSQDQRGTDEAFF. In DNA form, the CDR3 reads TGCGCCAGCAGCCAAGATCAGCGAGGGACGGATGAAGCTTTCTTT.

This clone was seen at least ten times. The rearrangement uses TRBV2 and TRBJ2-7; the D gene is possibly TRBD2 (6 bases). V dropped 2 bases and J dropped 3 bases, with 11 bases sitting between them. The CDR3 is 14 residues long. Germline CDR1 SNHLY, CDR2 FYNNEI. The CDR3: CASSERGRIYEQYF. CDR3 nucleotides: TGTGCCAGCAGTGAAAGAGGGAGGATCTACGAGCAGTACTTC.

This clone was detected only once. The rearrangement links TRBV19 to TRBJ1-5; TRBD1 agrees at 7 bases. Germline CDR1 and CDR2: LNHDA and SQIVND (reference sequence). The CDR3 has 14 residues. With V trimmed by 7 bases and J by 8 bases, 11 bases remained unmatched. CDR3 in amino acids: CASNSGTQGEPQHF. CDR3 nucleotides: TGTGCCAGTAACAGTGGCACCCAGGGGGAGCCCCAGCATTTT. The variable domain in full, with the rest retrieved from reference TRBV19 and TRBJ1-5, is DGGITQSPKYLFRKEGQNVTLSCEQNLNHDAMYWYRQDPGQGLRLIYYSQIVNDFQKGDIAEGYSVSREKKESFPLTVTSAQKNPTAFYLCASNSGTQGEPQHFGDGTRLSIL.

The chain recombines TRBV27 with TRBJ2-1; D is uncertain. V was cut by 3 bases and J by 0 bases, with 6 bases left in between. The CDR3 length is 14 residues. Germline CDR1 and CDR2: MNHEY and SMNVEV (reference sequence). For the CDR3, the DNA is TGTGCCAGCAGTTTTCTAAGCTCCTACAATGAGCAGTTCTTC. Amino acid sequence: CASSFLSSYNEQFF.

The rearrangement uses TRBV7-2 and TRBJ2-7; possibly TRBD2 for D (7 bases). The ends were cut back, 0 bases at V and 6 bases at J, with 15 bases in the middle. Germline loops: CDR1 SGHTA, CDR2 FQGNSA. This CDR3 comprises 15 residues. The CDR3 spells CASSLAGGRRLEQYF. Written as DNA, the CDR3 is TGTGCCAGCAGCTTAGCGGGGGGGCGGCGGCTCGAGCAGTACTTC. Combining the CDR3 with reference TRBV7-2 and TRBJ2-7 gives the whole variable domain GAGVSQSPSNKVTEKGKDVELRCDPISGHTALYWYRQSLGQGLEFLIYFQGNSAPDKSGLPSDRFSAERTGGSVSTLTIQRTQQEDSAVYLCASSLAGGRRLEQYFGPGTRLTVT.

In its sample, this clone was seen once. The CDR3 sequence: CASSFSIGNTEAFF. For the CDR3, the DNA is TGTGCCAGCAGCTTTTCGATAGGGAACACTGAAGCTTTCTTT. The chain employs TRBV5-4 and TRBJ1-1; the D is unclear. The V gene lost 2 bases and the J gene lost 1 base, with 9 bases spanning the gap. Germline loops: CDR1 SGHNT, CDR2 YYREEE (reference sequence). The CDR3 totals 14 residues.

The chain joins TRBV11-2 to TRBJ2-3; 9 bases are a match to TRBD2. CDR3 length equals 17 residues. The J segment lost 2 bases and the V segment lost 2 bases, leaving 8 bases of the junction unmatched. Per the germline V gene, CDR1 is SGHAT and CDR2 is FQNNGV. The CDR3 here is CASSLYGSGGFTDTQYF. CDR3 sequence (DNA): TGTGCCAGCAGCTTATATGGGAGCGGGGGGTTCACAGATACGCAGTATTTT.

The chain combines TRBV27 with TRBJ1-5; TRBD1 matches 11 bases. Germline CDR1 MNHEY, CDR2 SMNVEV (reference sequence). CDR3 length equals 17 residues. The ends lost 5 bases at V and 5 bases at J; junction bases unmatched: 11. The CDR3 spells CASSQRTGGIDDQPQHF. The CDR3 region has the DNA TGTGCCAGCAGTCAGCGGACAGGGGGCATCGACGATCAGCCCCAGCATTTT.

This clone was recorded only once. V usage is TRBV6-6 and J usage is TRBJ1-5, with D perhaps matching TRBD1 (5 bases). The CDR3 runs to 15 residues. The V end lost 2 bases, the J end lost 0 bases, and 8 bases lay between the germline ends. The V gene's germline CDR1 is MNHNY and CDR2 SVGAGI (reference sequence). The CDR3 reads CASSYQGTSNQPQHF. The CDR3 DNA is TGTGCCAGCAGTTACCAAGGGACTAGCAATCAGCCCCAGCATTTT.

The chain joins TRBV5-1 to TRBJ2-5, with D possibly matching TRBD1 (6 bases). V was cut by 6 bases and J by 7 bases, with 22 bases left in between. The CDR3 is 15 amino acids. CDR1 and CDR2 (germline): SGHRS, YFSETQ. Written as DNA, the CDR3 is TGCGCCAGCACACCCGGACAACACATCAGGGGGACCCAGTACTTC. It codes for CASTPGQHIRGTQYF.

The chain is built from TRBV7-8 and TRBJ1-2; no reliable D call. This CDR3 is built from 16 residues. Trimming left V 5 bases short and J 8 bases short, with 24 bases between. The germline V gene encodes CDR1 SGHVS and CDR2 FQNEAQ. CDR3 loop: CASSVFGHISGRGYTF. The CDR3 DNA reads TGTGCCAGCAGCGTTTTCGGGCACATTTCGGGCCGAGGCTACACCTTC.

CDR3 sequence reads: CASSVDRYSNQPQHF. The CDR3 region has the DNA TGTGCCAGCAGTGTCGACAGGTATAGCAATCAGCCCCAGCATTTT. The genes are TRBV27 and TRBJ1-5; D is possibly TRBD1 (6 bases). CDR3 length equals 15 residues. With 5 bases removed from V and 0 bases from J, the gap between germline ends came to 11 bases. Germline loops: CDR1 MNHEY, CDR2 SMNVEV (reference sequence).

This clone came up once. This chain connects TRBV10-2 to TRBJ1-6; possible D gene TRBD1, 6 bases. The CDR3 has 15 amino acids. Deletions cut 6 bases from V and 9 bases from J, with 18 bases between. The germline V gene has CDR1 WSHSY and CDR2 SAAADI. The DNA of the CDR3 is TGCGCCAGCAGCGGGGGCGGTTGGGGGAGTTCACCCCTCCACTTT. Its protein is CASSGGGWGSSPLHF.

The genes are TRBV9 and TRBJ2-2, with 8 bases lining up with TRBD1. The CDR3 is 17 residues long. The germline V gene has CDR1 SGDLS and CDR2 YYNGEE. The V gene end was trimmed by 2 bases and the J gene end by 2 bases; junction bases not matched to a gene: 8. The CDR3 nucleotides are TGTGCCAGCAGCGTCGACAGGGGCACCACTAACACCGGGGAGCTGTTTTTT. This sequence encodes CASSVDRGTTNTGELFF.